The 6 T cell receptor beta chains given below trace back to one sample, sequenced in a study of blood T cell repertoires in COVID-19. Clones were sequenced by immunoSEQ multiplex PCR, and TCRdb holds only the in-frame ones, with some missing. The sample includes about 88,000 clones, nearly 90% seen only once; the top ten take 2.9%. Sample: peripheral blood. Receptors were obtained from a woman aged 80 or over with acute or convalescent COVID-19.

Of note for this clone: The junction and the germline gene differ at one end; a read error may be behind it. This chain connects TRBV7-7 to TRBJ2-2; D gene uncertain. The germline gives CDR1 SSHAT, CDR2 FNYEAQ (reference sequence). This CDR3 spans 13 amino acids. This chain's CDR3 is CASSPKNTGELFF. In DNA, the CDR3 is TGTGCTAGCAGCCCCAAGAACACCGGGGAGCTGTTTTTT. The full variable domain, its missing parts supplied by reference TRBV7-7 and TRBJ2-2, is GAGVSQSPRYKVTKRGQDVTLRCDPISSHATLYWYQQALGQGPEFLTYFNYEAQPDKSGLPSDRFSAERPEGSISTLTIQRTEQRDSAMYRCASSPKNTGELFFGEGSRLTVL.

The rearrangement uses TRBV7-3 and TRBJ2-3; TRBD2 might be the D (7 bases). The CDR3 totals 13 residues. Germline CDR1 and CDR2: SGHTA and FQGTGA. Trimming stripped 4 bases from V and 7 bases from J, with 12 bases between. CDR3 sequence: CASSSGGGYTQYF. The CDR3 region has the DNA TGTGCCAGCAGCTCGGGGGGCGGCTATACGCAGTATTTT.

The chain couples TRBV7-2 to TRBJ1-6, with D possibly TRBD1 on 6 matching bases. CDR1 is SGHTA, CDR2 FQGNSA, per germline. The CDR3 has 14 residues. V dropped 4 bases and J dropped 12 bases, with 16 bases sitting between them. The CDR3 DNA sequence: TGTGCCAGCAGCTGGAGCCTAACAGGGTTACCCCTCCACTTT. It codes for CASSWSLTGLPLHF. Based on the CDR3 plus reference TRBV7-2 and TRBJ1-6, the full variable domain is GAGVSQSPSNKVTEKGKDVELRCDPISGHTALYWYRQSLGQGLEFLIYFQGNSAPDKSGLPSDRFSAERTGGSVSTLTIQRTQQEDSAVYLCASSWSLTGLPLHFGNGTRLTVT.

The CDR3 nucleotides are TGCGCCAGCAGCCGTTCGGAGCAAGAGACCCAGTACTTC. The encoded protein is CASSRSEQETQYF. The chain combines TRBV4-1 with TRBJ2-5; no clear D gene. The CDR3 length is 13 residues. Per germline, CDR1 MGHRA and CDR2 YSYEKL. V was pared by 4 bases and J by 2 bases, with 8 bases between.

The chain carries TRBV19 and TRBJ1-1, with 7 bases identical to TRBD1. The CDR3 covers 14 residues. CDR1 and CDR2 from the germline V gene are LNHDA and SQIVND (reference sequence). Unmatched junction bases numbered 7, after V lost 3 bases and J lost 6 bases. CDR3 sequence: CASSMSPGGSEAFF. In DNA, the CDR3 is TGTGCCAGTAGTATGTCCCCAGGGGGATCTGAAGCTTTCTTT.

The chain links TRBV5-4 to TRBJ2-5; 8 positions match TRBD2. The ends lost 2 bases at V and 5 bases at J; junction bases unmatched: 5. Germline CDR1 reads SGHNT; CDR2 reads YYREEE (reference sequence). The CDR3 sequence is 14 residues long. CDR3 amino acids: CASSFGGAWETQYF. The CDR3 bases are TGTGCCAGCAGCTTCGGGGGGGCTTGGGAGACCCAGTACTTC. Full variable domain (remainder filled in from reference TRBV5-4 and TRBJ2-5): ETGVTQSPTHLIKTRGQQVTLRCSSQSGHNTVSWYQQALGQGPQFIFQYYREEENGRGNFPPRFSGLQFPNYSSELNVNALELDDSALYLCASSFGGAWETQYFGPGTRLLVL.